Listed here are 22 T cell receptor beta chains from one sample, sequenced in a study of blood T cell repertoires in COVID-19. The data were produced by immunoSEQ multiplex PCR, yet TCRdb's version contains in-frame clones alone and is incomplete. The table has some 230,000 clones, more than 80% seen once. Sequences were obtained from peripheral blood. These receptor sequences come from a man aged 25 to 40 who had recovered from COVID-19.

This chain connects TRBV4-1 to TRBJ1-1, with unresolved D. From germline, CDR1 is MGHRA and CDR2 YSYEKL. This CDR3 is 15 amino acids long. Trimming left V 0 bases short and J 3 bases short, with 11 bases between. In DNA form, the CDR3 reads TGCGCCAGCAGCCAAGATAGCCCGGTGTACACTGAAGCTTTCTTT. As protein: CASSQDSPVYTEAFF.

The CDR3 nucleotides are TGCGCCAGCAGCGGCGGACTAGAGAAGTTCTTC. Encoded protein: CASSGGLEKFF. V is TRBV10-1 and J is TRBJ2-1; 7 bases map to TRBD2. CDR1 is WNHNN, CDR2 SYGVQD, per germline (reference sequence). The CDR3 totals 11 residues. J was trimmed by 14 bases and V by 6 bases; bases with no gene match: 7.

CDR3 DNA: TGTGCCAGCAGGAACAGGGGGCAGGACACTGAAGCTTTCTTT. Translation: CASRNRGQDTEAFF. V and J are TRBV6-6 and TRBJ1-1; 9 nucleotides align to TRBD1. The J segment lost 3 bases and the V segment lost 6 bases, leaving 5 bases of the junction unmatched. This CDR3 spans 14 amino acids. Germline CDR1 is MNHNY and CDR2 is SVGAGI (reference sequence).

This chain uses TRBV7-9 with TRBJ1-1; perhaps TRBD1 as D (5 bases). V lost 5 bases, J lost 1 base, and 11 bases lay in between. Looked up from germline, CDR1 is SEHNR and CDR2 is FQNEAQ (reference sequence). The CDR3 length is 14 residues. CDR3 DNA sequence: TGTGCCAGCAGCCTTCGGCAGGGGAACACTGAAGCTTTCTTT. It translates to CASSLRQGNTEAFF.

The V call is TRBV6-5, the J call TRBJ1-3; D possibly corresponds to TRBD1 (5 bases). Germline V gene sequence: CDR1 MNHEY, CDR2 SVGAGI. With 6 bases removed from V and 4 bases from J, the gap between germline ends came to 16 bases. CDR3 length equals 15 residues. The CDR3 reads CASSRTSPAGNTIYF. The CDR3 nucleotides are TGTGCCAGCAGCCGGACATCGCCGGCCGGAAACACCATATATTTT.

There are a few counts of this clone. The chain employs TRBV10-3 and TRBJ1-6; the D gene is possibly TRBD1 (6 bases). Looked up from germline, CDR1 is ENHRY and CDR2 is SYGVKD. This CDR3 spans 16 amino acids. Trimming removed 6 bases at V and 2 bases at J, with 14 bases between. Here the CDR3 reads CAIRGGPSPYNSPLHF. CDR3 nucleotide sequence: TGTGCCATCAGGGGGGGGCCTAGCCCCTATAATTCACCCCTCCACTTT.

CDR3 region: CASSQVVREKGNLHGYTF. CDR3 sequence (DNA): TGCGCCAGCAGCCAAGTCGTAAGGGAAAAGGGGAATCTTCATGGCTACACCTTC. V usage is TRBV4-1 and J usage is TRBJ1-2; TRBD1 is a possible D gene (5 bases). The germline V gene encodes CDR1 MGHRA and CDR2 YSYEKL. This CDR3 comprises 18 residues. Trimming removed 1 base from V and 6 bases from J, with 24 bases in between.

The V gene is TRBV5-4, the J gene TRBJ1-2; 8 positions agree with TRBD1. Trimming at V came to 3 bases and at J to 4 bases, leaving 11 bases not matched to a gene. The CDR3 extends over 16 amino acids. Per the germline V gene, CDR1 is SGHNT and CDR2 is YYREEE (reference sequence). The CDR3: CASSWGGGQGLYGYTF. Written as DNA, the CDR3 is TGTGCCAGCAGCTGGGGGGGAGGACAGGGTCTCTATGGCTACACCTTC. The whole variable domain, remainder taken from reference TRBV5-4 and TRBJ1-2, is ETGVTQSPTHLIKTRGQQVTLRCSSQSGHNTVSWYQQALGQGPQFIFQYYREEENGRGNFPPRFSGLQFPNYSSELNVNALELDDSALYLCASSWGGGQGLYGYTFGSGTRLTVV.

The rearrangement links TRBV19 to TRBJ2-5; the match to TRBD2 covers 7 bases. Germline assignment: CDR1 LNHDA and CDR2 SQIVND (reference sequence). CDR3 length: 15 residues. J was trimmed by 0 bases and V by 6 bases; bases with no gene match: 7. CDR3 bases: TGTGCCAGTAGCCAGGGAGGGACGAACCAAGAGACCCAGTACTTC. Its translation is CASSQGGTNQETQYF.

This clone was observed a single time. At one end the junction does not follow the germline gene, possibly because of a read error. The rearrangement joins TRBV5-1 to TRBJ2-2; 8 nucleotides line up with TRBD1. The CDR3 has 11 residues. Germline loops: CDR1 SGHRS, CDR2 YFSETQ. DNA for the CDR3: TGCGCCAGCAGCCTGGACAGGGACCTGTTTTTT. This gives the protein CASSLDRDLFF. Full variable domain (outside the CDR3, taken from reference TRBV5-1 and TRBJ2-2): KAGVTQTPRYLIKTRGQQVTLSCSPISGHRSVSWYQQTPGQGLQFLFEYFSETQRNKGNFPGRFSGRQFSNSRSEMNVSTLELGDSALYLCASSLDRDLFFGEGSRLTVL.

In DNA, the CDR3 is TGTGCCAGTAGTATAGTGGCAGGGCACTACGAGCAGTACTTC. Its protein product is CASSIVAGHYEQYF. The chain carries TRBV19 and TRBJ2-7; TRBD1 might be the D (5 bases). V was clipped by 1 base and J by 3 bases, with 10 bases between them. This CDR3 has 14 amino acids. CDR1 and CDR2 from the germline V gene are LNHDA and SQIVND (reference sequence).

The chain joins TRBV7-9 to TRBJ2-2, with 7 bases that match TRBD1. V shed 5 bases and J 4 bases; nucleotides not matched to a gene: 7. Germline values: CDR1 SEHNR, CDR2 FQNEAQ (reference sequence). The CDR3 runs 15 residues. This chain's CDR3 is CASSSNQGVTGELFF. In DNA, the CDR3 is TGTGCCAGCAGCAGTAACCAGGGGGTCACCGGGGAGCTGTTTTTT. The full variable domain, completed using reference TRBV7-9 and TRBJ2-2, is DTGVSQNPRHKITKRGQNVTFRCDPISEHNRLYWYRQTLGQGPEFLTYFQNEAQLEKSRLLSDRFSAERPKGSFSTLEIQRTEQGDSAMYLCASSSNQGVTGELFFGEGSRLTVL.

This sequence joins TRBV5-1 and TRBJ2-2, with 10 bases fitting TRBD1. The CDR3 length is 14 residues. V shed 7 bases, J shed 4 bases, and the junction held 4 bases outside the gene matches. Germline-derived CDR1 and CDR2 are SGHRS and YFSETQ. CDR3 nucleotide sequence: TGCGCCAGCTCCGGGACAGGGGTCACCGGGGAGCTGTTTTTT. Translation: CASSGTGVTGELFF.

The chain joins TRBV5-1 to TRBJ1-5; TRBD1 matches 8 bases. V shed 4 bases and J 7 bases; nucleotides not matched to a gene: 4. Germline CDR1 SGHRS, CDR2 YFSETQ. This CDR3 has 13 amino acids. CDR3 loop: CASSQQGEQPQHF. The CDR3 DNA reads TGCGCCAGCAGCCAACAGGGGGAGCAGCCCCAGCATTTT.

Here the CDR3 DNA reads TGCGCCAGCAGTCTGGAGGGACAGCTCACCGGGGAGCTGTTTTTT. It yields the protein CASSLEGQLTGELFF. The gene calls are TRBV10-1 and TRBJ2-2; possibly TRBD1 for D (7 bases). Germline lookup yields CDR1 WNHNN and CDR2 SYGVQD (reference sequence). The V and J ends lost 5 bases and 4 bases respectively, with 14 bases between them. CDR3 size: 15 residues.

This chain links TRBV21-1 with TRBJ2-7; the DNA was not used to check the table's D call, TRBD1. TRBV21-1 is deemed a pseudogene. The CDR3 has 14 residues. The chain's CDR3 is CASSKKGQGKEQYF. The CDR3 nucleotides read TGTGCCAGCAGCAAAAAGGGTCAGGGGAAGGAGCAGTACTTC.

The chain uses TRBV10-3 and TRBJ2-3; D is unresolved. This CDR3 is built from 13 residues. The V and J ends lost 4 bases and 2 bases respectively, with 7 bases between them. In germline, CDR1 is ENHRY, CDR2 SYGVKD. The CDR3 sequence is CAISGQDTDTQYF. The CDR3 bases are TGTGCCATCAGTGGACAAGACACAGATACGCAGTATTTT.

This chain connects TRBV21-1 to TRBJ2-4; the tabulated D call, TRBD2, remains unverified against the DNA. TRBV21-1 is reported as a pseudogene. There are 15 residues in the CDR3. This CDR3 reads CASSKVRGAKNIQYF. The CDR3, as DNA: TGTGCCAGCAGCAAAGTGCGGGGAGCCAAAAACATTCAGTACTTC.

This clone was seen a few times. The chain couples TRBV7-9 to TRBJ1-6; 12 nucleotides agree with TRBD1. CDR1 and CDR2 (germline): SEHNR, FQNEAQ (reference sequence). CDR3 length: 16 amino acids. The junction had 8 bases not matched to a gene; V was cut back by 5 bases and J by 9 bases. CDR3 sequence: CASSRSWDRGRSPLHF. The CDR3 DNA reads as TGTGCCAGCAGCCGCTCTTGGGACAGGGGGCGTTCACCCCTCCACTTT. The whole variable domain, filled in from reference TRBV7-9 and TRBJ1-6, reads DTGVSQNPRHKITKRGQNVTFRCDPISEHNRLYWYRQTLGQGPEFLTYFQNEAQLEKSRLLSDRFSAERPKGSFSTLEIQRTEQGDSAMYLCASSRSWDRGRSPLHFGNGTRLTVT.

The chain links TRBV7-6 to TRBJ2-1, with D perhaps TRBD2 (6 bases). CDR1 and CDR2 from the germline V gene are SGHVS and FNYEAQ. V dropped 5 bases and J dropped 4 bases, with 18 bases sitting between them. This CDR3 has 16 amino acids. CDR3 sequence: CASSPGWLAWYNEQFF. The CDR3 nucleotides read TGTGCCAGCAGCCCAGGGTGGCTAGCGTGGTACAATGAGCAGTTCTTC.

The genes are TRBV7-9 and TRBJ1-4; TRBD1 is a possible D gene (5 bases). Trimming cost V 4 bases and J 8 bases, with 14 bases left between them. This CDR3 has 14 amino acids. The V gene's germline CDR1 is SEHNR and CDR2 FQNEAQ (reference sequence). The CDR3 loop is CASSWAGEEEKLFF. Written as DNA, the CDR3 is TGTGCCAGCAGCTGGGCGGGGGAGGAAGAAAAACTGTTTTTT.

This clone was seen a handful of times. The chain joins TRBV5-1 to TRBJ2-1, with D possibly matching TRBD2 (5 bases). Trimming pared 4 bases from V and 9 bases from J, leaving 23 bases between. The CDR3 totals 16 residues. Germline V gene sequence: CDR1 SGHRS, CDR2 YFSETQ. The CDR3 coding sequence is TGCGCCAGCAGCCCGGACGGGGTAAAGGCTACAATTGAGCAGTTCTTC. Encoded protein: CASSPDGVKATIEQFF.